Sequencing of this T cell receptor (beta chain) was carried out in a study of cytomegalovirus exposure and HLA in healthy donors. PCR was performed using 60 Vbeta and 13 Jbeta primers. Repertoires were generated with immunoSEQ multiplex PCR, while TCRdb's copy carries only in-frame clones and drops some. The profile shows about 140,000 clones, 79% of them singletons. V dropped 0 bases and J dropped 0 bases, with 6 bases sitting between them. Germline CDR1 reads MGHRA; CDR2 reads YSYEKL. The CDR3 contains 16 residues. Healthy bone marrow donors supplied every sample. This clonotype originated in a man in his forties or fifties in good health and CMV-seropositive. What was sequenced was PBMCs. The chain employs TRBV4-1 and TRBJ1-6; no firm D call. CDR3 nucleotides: TGCGCCAGCAGCCAAGATCATAGCTCCTATAATTCACCCCTCCACTTT. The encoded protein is CASSQDHSSYNSPLHF.